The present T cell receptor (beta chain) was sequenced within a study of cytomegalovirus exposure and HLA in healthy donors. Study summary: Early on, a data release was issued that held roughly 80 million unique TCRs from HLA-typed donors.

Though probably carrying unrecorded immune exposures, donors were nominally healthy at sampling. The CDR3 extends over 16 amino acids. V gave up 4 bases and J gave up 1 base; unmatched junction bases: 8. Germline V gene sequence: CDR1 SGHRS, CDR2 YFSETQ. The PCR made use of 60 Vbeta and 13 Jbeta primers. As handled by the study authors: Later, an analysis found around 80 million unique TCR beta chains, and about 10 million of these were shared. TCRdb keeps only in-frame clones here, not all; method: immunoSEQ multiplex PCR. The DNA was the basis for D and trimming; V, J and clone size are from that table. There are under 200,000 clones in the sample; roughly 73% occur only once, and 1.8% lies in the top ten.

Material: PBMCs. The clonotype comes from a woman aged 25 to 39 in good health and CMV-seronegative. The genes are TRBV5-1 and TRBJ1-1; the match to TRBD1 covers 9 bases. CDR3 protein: CASSGRDRAWNTEAFF. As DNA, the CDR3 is TGCGCCAGCAGCGGCCGGGACAGGGCCTGGAACACTGAAGCTTTCTTT.